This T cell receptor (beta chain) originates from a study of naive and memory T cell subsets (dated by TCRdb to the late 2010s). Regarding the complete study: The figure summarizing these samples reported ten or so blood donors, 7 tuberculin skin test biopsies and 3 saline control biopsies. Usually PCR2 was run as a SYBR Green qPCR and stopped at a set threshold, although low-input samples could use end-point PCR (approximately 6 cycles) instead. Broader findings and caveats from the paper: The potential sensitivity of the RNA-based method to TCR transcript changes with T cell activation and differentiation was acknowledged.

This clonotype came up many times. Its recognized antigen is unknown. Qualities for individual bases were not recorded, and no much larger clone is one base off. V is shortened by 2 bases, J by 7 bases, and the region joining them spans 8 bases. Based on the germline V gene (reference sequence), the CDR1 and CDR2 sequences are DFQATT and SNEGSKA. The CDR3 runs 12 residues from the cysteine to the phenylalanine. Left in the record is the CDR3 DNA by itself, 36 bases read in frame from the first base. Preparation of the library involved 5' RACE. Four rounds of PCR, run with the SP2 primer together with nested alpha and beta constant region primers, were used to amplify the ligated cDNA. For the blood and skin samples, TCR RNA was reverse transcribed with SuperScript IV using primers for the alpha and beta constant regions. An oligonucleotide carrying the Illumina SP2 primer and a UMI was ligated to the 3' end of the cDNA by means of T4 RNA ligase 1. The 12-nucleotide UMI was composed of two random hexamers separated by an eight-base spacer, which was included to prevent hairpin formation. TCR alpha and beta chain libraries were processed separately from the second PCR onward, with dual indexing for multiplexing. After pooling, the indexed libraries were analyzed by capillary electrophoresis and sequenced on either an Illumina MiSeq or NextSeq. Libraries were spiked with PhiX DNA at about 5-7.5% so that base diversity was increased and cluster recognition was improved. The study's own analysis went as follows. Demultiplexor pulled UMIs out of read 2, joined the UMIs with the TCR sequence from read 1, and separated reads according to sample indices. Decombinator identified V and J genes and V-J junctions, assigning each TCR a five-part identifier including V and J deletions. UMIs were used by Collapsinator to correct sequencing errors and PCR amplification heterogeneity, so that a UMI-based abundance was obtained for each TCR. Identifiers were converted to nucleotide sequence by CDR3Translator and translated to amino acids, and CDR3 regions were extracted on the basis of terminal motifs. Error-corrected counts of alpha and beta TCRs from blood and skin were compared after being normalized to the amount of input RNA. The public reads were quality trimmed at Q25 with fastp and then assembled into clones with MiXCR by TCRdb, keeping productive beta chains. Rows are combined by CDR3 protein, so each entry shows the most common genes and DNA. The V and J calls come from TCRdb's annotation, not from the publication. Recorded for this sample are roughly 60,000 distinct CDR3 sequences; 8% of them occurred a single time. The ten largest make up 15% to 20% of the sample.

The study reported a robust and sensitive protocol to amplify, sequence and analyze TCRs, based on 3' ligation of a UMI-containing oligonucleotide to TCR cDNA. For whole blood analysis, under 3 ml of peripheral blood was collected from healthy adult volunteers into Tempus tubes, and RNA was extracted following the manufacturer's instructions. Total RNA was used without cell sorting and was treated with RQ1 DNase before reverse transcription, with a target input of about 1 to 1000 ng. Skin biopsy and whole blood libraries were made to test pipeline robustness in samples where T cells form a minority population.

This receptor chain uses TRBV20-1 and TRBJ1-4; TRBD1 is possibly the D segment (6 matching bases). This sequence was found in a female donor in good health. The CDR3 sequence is CSARQGSEKLFF. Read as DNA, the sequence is TGCAGTGCTAGACAGGGGAGTGAAAAACTGTTTTTT.